The clone carrying this T cell receptor (beta chain) was counted many times. This sample is part of a study of T cells in Graves' hyperthyroidism and ophthalmopathy. V shed 0 bases and J shed 6 bases, with 12 bases lying between them. The CDR3 length is 15 residues. Germline values: CDR1 MGHRA, CDR2 YSYEKL. The TCR beta CDR3 regions underwent amplification using RNA transcripts as the source. During a first-round RT-PCR of the TCR CDR3, the HTBI primer set was used. In TCRdb, the multiplex PCR reads were re-called with MiXCR into one record per CDR3 protein. This sample has more than 40,000 distinct CDR3 sequences, with around 49% found just once. Graves' hyperthyroidism was deemed stable given no ophthalmopathy progression within 18 months. Clinical symptoms, serum thyroxine and TRAb, thyroid ultrasound and orbital computed tomography together formed the diagnostic basis.

The source of this sequence is a woman between 45 and 60 years old with Graves' hyperthyroidism. The sample taken for sequencing was peripheral blood or thyroid tissue (not recorded which). This chain uses TRBV4-1 with TRBJ1-5; unclear D gene. CDR3 sequence reads: CASSQEVRSVQPQHF. The CDR3, as DNA: TGCGCCAGCAGCCAAGAGGTAAGATCGGTTCAGCCCCAGCATTTT.